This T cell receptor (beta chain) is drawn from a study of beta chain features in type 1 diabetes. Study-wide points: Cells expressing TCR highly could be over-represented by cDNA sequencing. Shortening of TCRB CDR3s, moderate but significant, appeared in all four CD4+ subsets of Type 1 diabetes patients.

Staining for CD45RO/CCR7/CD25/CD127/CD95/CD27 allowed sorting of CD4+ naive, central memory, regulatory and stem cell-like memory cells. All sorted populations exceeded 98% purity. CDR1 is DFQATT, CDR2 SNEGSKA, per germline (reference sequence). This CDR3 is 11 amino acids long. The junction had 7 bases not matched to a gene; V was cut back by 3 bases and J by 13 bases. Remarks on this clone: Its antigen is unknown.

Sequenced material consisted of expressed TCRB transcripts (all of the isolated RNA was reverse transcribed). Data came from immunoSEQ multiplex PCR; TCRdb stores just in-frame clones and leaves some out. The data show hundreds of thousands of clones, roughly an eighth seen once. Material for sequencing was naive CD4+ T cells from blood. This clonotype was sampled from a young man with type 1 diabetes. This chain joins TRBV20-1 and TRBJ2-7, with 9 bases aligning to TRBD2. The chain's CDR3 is CSASLAGAIYF. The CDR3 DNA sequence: TGCAGTGCTAGTTTAGCGGGAGCGATCTACTTC.